Given below is one T cell receptor beta chain in context. Trimming pared 5 bases from V and 2 bases from J, leaving 10 bases between. There are 13 residues in the CDR3. In germline, CDR1 is MNHEY, CDR2 SMNVEV (reference sequence). These data are taken from a study of cytomegalovirus exposure and HLA in healthy donors. This PCR relied on a set of 60 Vbeta primers and 13 Jbeta primers. Assay: immunoSEQ multiplex PCR; the TCRdb copy retains only in-frame clones and omits some. The sample yields about 120,000 clones, just over 65% seen once. The TCR was taken from a man younger than 35 in good health and CMV-seronegative. The genes are TRBV27 and TRBJ2-7, with D possibly matching TRBD2 (5 bases). The sequenced sample was PBMCs. CDR3 in amino acids: CASSSGLAYEQYF. Written as DNA, the CDR3 is TGTGCCAGCAGTAGCGGACTGGCCTACGAGCAGTACTTC.